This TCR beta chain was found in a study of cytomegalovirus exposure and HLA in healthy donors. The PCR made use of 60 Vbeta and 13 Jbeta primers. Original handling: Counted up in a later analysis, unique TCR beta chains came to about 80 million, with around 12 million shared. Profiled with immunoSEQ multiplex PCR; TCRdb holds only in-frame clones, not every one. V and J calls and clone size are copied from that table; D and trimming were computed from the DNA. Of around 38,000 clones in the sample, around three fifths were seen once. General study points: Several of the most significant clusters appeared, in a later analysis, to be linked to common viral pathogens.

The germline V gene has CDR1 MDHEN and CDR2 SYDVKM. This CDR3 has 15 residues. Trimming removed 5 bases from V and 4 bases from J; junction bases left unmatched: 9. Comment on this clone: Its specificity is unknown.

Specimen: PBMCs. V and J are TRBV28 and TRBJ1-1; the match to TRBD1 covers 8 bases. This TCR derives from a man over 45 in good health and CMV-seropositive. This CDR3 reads CASSLDRAFSTEAFF. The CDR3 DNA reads TGTGCCAGCAGTCTGGACAGGGCATTTAGCACTGAAGCTTTCTTT.